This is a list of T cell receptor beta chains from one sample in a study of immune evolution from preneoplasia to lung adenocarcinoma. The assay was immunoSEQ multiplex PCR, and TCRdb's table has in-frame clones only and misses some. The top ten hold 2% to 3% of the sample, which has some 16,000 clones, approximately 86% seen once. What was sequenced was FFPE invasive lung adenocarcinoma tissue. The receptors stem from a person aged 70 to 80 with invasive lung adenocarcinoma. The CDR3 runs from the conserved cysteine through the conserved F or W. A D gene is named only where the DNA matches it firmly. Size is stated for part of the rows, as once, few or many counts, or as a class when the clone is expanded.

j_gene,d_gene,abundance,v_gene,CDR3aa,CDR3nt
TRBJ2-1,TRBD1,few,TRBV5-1,CASSSGTGTGSSYNEQFF,TGCGCCAGCAGCTCTGGAACCGGGACAGGAAGCTCCTACAATGAGCAGTTCTTC
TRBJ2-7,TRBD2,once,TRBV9,CASSLTGTSDMYEQYF,TGTGCCAGCAGCCTCACCGGGACTAGCGATATGTACGAGCAGTACTTC
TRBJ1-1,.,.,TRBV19,CASSRGRFAFF,TGTGCCAGTAGTCGGGGGAGGTTCGCTTTCTTT
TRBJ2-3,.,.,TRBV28,CASSPRPFSSDTQYF,TGTGCCAGCAGTCCCCGACCGTTTAGTTCTGATACGCAGTATTTT
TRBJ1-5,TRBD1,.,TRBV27,CASTRQGGLNQPQHF,TGTGCCAGCACCCGACAGGGGGGACTCAATCAGCCCCAGCATTTT
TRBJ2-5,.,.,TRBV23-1,CASRRTGASQETQYF,TGCGCCAGCAGACGGACGGGGGCGAGCCAAGAGACCCAGTACTTC
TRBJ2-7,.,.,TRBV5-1,CASSPSQGYEQYF,TGCGCCAGCAGCCCAAGTCAGGGATACGAGCAGTACTTC
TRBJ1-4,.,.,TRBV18,CASSPGGALEEKLFF,TGTGCCAGCTCACCAGGGGGGGCGTTGGAGGAAAAACTGTTTTTT
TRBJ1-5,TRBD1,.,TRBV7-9,CASSDGTGLLPQHF,TGTGCCAGCAGCGATGGGACAGGGCTGCTGCCCCAGCATTTT
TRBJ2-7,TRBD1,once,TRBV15,CATSRPPGTVPYEQYF,TGTGCCACCAGCAGACCTCCCGGGACAGTTCCCTACGAGCAGTACTTC
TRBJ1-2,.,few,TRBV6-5,CASSYSYDGYGYTF,TGTGCCAGCAGTTACTCGTACGACGGCTATGGCTACACCTTC
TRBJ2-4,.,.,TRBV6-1,CASTGGQGNIQYF,TGTGCCAGCACCGGGGGCCAGGGGAACATTCAGTACTTC
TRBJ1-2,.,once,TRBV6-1,CASRIRETNYGYTF,TGTGCCAGCAGAATCCGGGAAACTAACTATGGCTACACCTTC
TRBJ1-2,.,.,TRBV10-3,CAVTDPPVAFYGYTF,TGTGCCGTCACGGATCCCCCTGTGGCGTTCTATGGCTACACCTTC
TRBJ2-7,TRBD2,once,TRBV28,CASSPGTSGRPYEQYF,TGTGCCAGCAGTCCCGGGACTAGCGGGAGACCCTACGAGCAGTACTTC
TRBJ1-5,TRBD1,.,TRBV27,CASRTSGGVDQPQHF,TGTGCCAGCAGGACCTCAGGGGGTGTTGATCAGCCCCAGCATTTT
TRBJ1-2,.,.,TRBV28,CASSSLTGAYGYTF,TGTGCCAGCAGTTCGTTAACGGGTGCCTATGGCTACACCTTC
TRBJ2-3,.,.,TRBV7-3,CASSFGTSTDTQYF,TGTGCCAGCAGCTTTGGGACTAGCACAGATACGCAGTATTTT
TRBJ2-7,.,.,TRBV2,CASSVTGLSYEQYF,TGTGCCAGCAGTGTTACGGGGCTATCCTACGAGCAGTACTTC
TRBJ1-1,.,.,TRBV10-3,CAIRGAPRTEAFF,TGTGCCATCAGGGGGGCCCCGAGGACTGAAGCTTTCTTT
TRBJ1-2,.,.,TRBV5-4,CASSLQGTYGYTF,TGTGCCAGCAGCTTACAGGGTACCTATGGCTACACCTTC
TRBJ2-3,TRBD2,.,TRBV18,CASSPGLASTDTQYF,TGTGCCAGCTCACCGGGACTAGCGAGCACAGATACGCAGTATTTT
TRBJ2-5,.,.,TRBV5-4,CASSRQDQETQYF,TGTGCCAGCAGTCGACAGGACCAAGAGACCCAGTACTTC